This section outlines one T cell receptor (beta chain) sequence together with its context. Its antigen is still unknown. Per-base quality was not reported, and no clone a single base away is much larger than it. The sample belongs to a study of blood T cell repertoires in COVID-19 (dated by TCRdb to the early 2020s). About the full investigation: Collaborator samples came from the United States, Italy and Spain and covered acute and convalescent phases of COVID-19. HLA class I and class II types, where available, came from metadata supplied by the sample provider rather than from assay-based typing. The material from the prospective study consisted of cDNA or gDNA derived from T cells, B-cell-depleted T cells, or PBMCs. A freely available public database, intended as a resource for researchers studying the immune response to SARS-CoV-2, is where the repertoires were released. The samples were drawn from two sources: the first 160 participants of the ongoing ImmuneRACE study, and fewer than 1,500 subjects contributed by 6 global collaborators. The dataset comprised deeply sampled blood TCRbeta repertoires from subjects exposed to, actively infected with, or recovered from COVID-19. Sample metadata almost always included a de-identified subject ID, COVID-19 status, age in years and sex. The study at large found these results: The quantity of clinical and demographic metadata differed by source and by participant and was supplied without curation.

TCRbeta CDR3 regions were amplified from genomic DNA by means of the immunoSEQ Assay, a bias-controlled multiplex PCR. Turning to the authors' computational methods: Nucleated cell counts per sample were estimated from amplification of reference gene primers within the assay. To quantify the absolute abundance of each unique TCRbeta CDR3 rearrangement, sequence reads were collapsed and filtered. For each sample, productive Simpson clonality was calculated as the square root of Simpson's diversity index across productive rearrangements. TCRdb stores this immuneACCESS table with in-frame sequences only. Part of the clones is absent; in the studies checked, under half of the shortfall reflects unresolved V genes, and no reason is known for the rest. For V, J and clone size, that table is used; D and trimming come from the DNA. The sample contains about 480,000 clones, approximately 90% of them found a single time. Less than 2% of the sample is held by the ten biggest clonotypes.

In the prospective study, participants were 18 to 89 years old, resided in about 25 geographic areas of the United States, and were enrolled through a virtual design. In the prospective study, cohorts were assigned on the basis of participant-reported clinical history obtained from a screening survey and a study questionnaire. Recovered participants in ImmuneRACE Cohort 3 were defined as having two consecutive negative NP/OP PCR tests, clearance from a healthcare professional, or resolution of symptoms. In the prospective study, mobile phlebotomists collected whole blood, serum and a nasopharyngeal or oropharyngeal swab from each participant. Prospective study participants could optionally give additional blood draws and questionnaires over an approximately 2-month period. Before DNA extraction, prospective study blood samples were shipped either frozen or at room temperature. The CDR3 covers 13 residues, taking in both the cysteine and the phenylalanine. The sequence is cut down to CDR3 DNA, 39 bases in frame from base 1. The germline V gene (reference sequence) sets CDR1 to SGHNT and CDR2 to YYREEE. The germline V and J ends show losses of 0 bases and 13 bases respectively, and no gene match explains 8 bases of the junction.

The sequencing input was PBMCs or T cells enriched from blood (not recorded which). The chain employs TRBV5-4 and TRBJ2-3, and TRBD2 aligns with 7 junction nucleotides. This receptor was identified in a woman between 35 and 50 years old who had recovered from COVID-19. The DNA reads as follows: TGTGCCAGCAGCTTGGATACCGGGAGGAGGAAGTATTTT. This gives the protein CASSLDTGRRKYF.